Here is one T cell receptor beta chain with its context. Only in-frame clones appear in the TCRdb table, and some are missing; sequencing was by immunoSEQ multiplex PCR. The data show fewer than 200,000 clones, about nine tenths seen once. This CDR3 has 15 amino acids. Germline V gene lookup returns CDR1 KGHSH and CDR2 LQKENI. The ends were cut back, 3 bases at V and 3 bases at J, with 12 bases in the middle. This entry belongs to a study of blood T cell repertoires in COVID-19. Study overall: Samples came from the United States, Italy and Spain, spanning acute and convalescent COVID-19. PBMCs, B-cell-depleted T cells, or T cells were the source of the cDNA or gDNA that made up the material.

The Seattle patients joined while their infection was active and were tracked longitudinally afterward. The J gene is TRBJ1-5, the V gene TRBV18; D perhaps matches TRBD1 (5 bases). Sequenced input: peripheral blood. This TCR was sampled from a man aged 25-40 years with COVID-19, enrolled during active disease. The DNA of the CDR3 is TGTGCCAGCTCACCGCTCGGGGGGGACAATCAGCCCCAGCATTTT. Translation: CASSPLGGDNQPQHF.